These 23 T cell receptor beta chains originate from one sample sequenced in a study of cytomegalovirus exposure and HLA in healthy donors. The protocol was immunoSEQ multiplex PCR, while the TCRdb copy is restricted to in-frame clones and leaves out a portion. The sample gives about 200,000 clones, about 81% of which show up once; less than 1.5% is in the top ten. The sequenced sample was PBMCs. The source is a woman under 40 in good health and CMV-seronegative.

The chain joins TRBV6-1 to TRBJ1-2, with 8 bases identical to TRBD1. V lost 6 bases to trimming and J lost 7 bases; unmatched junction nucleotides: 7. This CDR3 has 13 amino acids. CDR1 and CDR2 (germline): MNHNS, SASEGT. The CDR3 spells CASSPRGPRGYTF. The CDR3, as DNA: TGTGCCAGCAGCCCCAGGGGGCCTCGTGGCTACACCTTC.

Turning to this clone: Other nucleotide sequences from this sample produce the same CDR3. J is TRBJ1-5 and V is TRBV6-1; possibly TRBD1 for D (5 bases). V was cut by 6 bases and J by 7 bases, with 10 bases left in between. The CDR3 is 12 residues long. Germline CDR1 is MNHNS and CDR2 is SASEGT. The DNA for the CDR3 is TGTGCCAGCAGGATGGGACTCCAGCCCCAGCATTTT. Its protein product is CASRMGLQPQHF.

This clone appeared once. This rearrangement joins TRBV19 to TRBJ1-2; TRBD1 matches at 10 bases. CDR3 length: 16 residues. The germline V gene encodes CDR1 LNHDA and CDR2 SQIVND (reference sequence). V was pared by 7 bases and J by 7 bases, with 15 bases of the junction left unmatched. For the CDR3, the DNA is TGTGCCAGTATTCCCACGAAGGACAGGGGGATAGGTGGCTACACCTTC. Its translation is CASIPTKDRGIGGYTF.

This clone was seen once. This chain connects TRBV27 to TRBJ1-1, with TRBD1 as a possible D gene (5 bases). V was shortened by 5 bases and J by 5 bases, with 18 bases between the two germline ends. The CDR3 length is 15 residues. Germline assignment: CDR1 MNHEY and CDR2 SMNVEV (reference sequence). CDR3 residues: CASSPLLGQGTEAFF. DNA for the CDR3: TGTGCCAGCAGTCCCCTCTTAGGCCAGGGAACTGAAGCTTTCTTT.

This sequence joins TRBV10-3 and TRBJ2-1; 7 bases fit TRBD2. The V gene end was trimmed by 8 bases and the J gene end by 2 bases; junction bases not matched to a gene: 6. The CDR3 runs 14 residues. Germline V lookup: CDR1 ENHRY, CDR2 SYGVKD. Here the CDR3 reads CAIGASGPYNEQFF. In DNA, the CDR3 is TGTGCCATCGGGGCTAGCGGCCCCTACAATGAGCAGTTCTTC.

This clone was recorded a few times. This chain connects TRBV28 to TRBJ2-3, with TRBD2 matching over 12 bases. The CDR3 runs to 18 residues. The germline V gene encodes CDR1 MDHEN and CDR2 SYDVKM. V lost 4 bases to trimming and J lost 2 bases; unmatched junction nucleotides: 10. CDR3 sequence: CASSSIRLAGANTDTQYF. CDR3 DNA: TGTGCCAGCAGTTCAATCCGACTAGCGGGGGCCAACACAGATACGCAGTATTTT.

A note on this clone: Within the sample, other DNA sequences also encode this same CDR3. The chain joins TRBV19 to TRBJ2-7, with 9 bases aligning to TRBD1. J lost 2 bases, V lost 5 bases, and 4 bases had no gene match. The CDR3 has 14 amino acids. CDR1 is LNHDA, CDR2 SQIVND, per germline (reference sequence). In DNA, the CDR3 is TGTGCCAGTAGTCCCCGACAGGGGGCCTACGAGCAGTACTTC. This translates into CASSPRQGAYEQYF.

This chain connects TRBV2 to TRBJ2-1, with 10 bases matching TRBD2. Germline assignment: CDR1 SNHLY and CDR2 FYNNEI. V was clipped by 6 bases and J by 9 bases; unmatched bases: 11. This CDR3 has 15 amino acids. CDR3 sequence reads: CASRTGTSELGEQFF. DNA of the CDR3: TGTGCCAGCAGGACCGGGACTAGCGAGTTAGGTGAGCAGTTCTTC.

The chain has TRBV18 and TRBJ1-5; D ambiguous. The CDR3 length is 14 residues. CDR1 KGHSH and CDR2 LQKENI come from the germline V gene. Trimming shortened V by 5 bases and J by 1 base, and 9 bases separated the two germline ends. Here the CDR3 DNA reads TGTGCCAGCTCATCGGCGGGAAGCAATCAGCCCCAGCATTTT. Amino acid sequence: CASSSAGSNQPQHF.

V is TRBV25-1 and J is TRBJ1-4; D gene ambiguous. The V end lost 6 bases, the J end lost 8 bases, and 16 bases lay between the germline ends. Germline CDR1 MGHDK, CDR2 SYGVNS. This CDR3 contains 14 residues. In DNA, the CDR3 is TGTGCCAGCAGAGAGGAGCGGTCGAGGGAAAAACTGTTTTTT. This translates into CASREERSREKLFF.

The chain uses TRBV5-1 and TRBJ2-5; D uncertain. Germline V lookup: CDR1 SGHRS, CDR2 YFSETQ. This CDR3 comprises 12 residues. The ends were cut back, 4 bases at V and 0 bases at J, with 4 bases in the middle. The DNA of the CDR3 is TGCGCCAGCAGCACAAACCAAGAGACCCAGTACTTC. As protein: CASSTNQETQYF.

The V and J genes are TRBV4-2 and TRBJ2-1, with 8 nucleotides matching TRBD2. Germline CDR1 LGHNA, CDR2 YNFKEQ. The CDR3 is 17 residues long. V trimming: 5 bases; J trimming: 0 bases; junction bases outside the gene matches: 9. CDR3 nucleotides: TGTGCCAGCAGCAAGCGGGAGCGATCAAGCTCCTACAATGAGCAGTTCTTC. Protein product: CASSKRERSSSYNEQFF.

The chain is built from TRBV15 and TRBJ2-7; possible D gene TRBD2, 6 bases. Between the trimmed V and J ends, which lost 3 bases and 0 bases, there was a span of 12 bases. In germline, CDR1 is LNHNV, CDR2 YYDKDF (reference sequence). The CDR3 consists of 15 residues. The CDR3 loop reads CATSSRDSSSYEQYF. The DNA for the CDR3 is TGTGCCACCAGCAGCAGGGACTCGAGCTCCTACGAGCAGTACTTC.

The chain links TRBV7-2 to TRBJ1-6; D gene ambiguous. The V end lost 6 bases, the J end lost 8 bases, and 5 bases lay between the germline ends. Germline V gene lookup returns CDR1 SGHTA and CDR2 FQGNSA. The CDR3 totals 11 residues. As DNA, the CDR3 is TGTGCCAGCAGGAGGGATTCACCCCTCCACTTT. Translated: CASRRDSPLHF.

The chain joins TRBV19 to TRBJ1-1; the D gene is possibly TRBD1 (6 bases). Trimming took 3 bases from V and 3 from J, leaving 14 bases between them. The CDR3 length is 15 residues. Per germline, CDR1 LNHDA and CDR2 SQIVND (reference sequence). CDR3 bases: TGTGCCAGTAGTATCCTGACAGGAATCTACACTGAAGCTTTCTTT. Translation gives CASSILTGIYTEAFF. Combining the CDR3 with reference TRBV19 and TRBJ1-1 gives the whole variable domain DGGITQSPKYLFRKEGQNVTLSCEQNLNHDAMYWYRQDPGQGLRLIYYSQIVNDFQKGDIAEGYSVSREKKESFPLTVTSAQKNPTAFYLCASSILTGIYTEAFFGQGTRLTVV.

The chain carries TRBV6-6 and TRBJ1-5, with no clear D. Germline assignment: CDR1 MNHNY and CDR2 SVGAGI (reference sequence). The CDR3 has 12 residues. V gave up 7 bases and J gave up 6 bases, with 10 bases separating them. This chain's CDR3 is CASTESGQPQHF. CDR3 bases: TGTGCCAGCACCGAGAGCGGTCAGCCCCAGCATTTT.

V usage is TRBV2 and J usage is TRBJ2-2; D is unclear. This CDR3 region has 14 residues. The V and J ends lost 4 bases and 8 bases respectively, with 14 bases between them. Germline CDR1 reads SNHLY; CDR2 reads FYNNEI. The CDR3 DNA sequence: TGTGCCAGCAGTGTGGGCCACAAAGTAGGGGAGCTGTTTTTT. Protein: CASSVGHKVGELFF.

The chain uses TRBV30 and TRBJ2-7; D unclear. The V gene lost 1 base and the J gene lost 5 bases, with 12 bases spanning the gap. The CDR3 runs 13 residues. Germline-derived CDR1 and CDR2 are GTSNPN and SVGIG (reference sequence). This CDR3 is CAWSASGRHEQYF. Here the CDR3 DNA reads TGTGCCTGGAGTGCAAGTGGGCGTCACGAGCAGTACTTC.

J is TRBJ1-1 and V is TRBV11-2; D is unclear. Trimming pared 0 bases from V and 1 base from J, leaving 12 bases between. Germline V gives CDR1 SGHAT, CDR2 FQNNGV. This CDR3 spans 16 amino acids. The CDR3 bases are TGTGCCAGCAGCTTAGACGGCGGATCGACGAACACTGAAGCTTTCTTT. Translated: CASSLDGGSTNTEAFF.

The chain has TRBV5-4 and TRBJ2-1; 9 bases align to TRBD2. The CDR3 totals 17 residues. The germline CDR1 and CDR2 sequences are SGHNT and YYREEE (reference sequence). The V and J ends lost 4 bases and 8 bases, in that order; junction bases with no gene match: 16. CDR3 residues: CASSPGQASGALDEQFF. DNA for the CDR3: TGTGCCAGCAGCCCTGGGCAGGCTAGCGGGGCCCTCGATGAGCAGTTCTTC.

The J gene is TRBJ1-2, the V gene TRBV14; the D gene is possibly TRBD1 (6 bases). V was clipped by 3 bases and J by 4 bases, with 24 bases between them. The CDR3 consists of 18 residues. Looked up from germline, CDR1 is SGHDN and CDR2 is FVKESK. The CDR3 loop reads CASSQLTPGQFGFYGYTF. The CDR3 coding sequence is TGTGCCAGCAGCCAGTTGACCCCCGGACAGTTTGGGTTCTATGGCTACACCTTC.

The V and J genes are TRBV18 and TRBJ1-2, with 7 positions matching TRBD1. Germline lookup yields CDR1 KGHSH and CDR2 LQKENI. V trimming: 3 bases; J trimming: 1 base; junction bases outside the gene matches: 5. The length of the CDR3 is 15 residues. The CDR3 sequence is CASSPRDSDNYGYTF. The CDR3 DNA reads TGTGCCAGCTCACCTAGGGACAGCGATAACTATGGCTACACCTTC.

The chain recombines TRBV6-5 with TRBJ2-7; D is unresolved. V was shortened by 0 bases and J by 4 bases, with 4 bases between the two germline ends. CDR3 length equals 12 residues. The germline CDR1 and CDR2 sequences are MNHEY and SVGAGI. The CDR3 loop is CASSYSRYEQYF. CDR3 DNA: TGTGCCAGCAGTTACTCGAGGTACGAGCAGTACTTC.